This T cell receptor beta chain is from a study of cytomegalovirus exposure and HLA in healthy donors. Study context: An early release of data contained approximately 80 million unique TCRs, which came from HLA-typed donors. Caucasian-associated ancestry cluster membership applied to over 80% of under 450 genotyped donors.

The PCR used 60 Vbeta and 13 Jbeta primers. Only in-frame clones appear in the TCRdb table, and some are missing; sequencing was by immunoSEQ multiplex PCR. The sample shows 92,000 or so clones, about two thirds of them seen only once. The study's findings and limits: Earlier analysis looked at TCR beta V segments, and most were productive about 90% or about 30% of the time.

As for this clone: Its antigen is not known.

Germline CDR1 SGHDT, CDR2 YYEEEE. Trimming cost V 4 bases and J 4 bases, with 12 bases left between them. The CDR3 has 14 residues. V gene TRBV5-6 combines with J gene TRBJ2-1, with TRBD2 as a possible D gene (6 bases). The clonotype originates from a woman between 50 and 59 years old in good health and CMV-seropositive. The sequenced sample consisted of PBMCs. Here the CDR3 reads CASSRDSTYNEQFF. CDR3 nucleotide sequence: TGTGCCAGCAGCCGGGACTCAACGTACAATGAGCAGTTCTTC.